Sequencing of this T cell receptor beta chain was carried out in a study of blood T cell repertoires in COVID-19. This CDR3 comprises 15 residues. The germline CDR1 and CDR2 sequences are SGHAT and FQNNGV. V was pared by 1 base and J by 4 bases, with 13 bases between. In the study's own analysis: Amplification of reference gene primers was used by the study to estimate nucleated cell counts. Clones were sequenced by immunoSEQ multiplex PCR, and TCRdb holds only the in-frame ones, with some missing. Clone size and V and J calls were adopted from that table, with D and trimming inferred from the DNA. Counted here are 540,000 or so clones, 85% to 90% occurring once; the ten biggest clones make up less than 9%.

This clonotype was sampled from a woman aged 45-65 years with COVID-19, enrolled during active disease. Input material: peripheral blood. This chain joins TRBV11-2 and TRBJ1-2; D perhaps matches TRBD1 (5 bases). The CDR3 nucleotides read TGTGCCAGCAGCTTAGGGGGCGGACCCTCCTATGGCTACACCTTC. Protein product: CASSLGGGPSYGYTF.